These 29 T cell receptor beta chains originate from one sample sequenced in a study of T-cell reconstitution after alpha-beta-depleted transplantation in children. This sample's TCRbeta library carried unique molecular identifier barcodes. TCRdb used MiXCR to reprocess the PCR reads, holding one entry per CDR3 protein. The table has almost 250,000 distinct CDR3 sequences, 20% to 30% seen once; the top ten hold roughly 2.5%. Material: PBMCs, obtained before TCRalphabeta/CD19-depleted stem cell transplant. The source is a girl aged 2-15 years with Fanconi anemia, due to receive a stem cell transplant.

This clonotype has at least ten counts. The chain joins TRBV20-1 to TRBJ2-1; D is ambiguous. Germline V gives CDR1 DFQATT, CDR2 SNEGSKA (reference sequence). This CDR3 comprises 11 residues. V was pared by 1 base and J by 10 bases, with 8 bases between. Here the CDR3 DNA reads TGCAGTGCTAGAGTACCCAGCGAGCAGTTCTTC. Protein: CSARVPSEQFF.

A few counts support this clonotype. This chain connects TRBV29-1 to TRBJ2-1, with unresolved D. Germline-derived CDR1 and CDR2 are SQVTM and ANQGSEA. Trimming left V 5 bases short and J 4 bases short, with 6 bases between. This CDR3 is 11 amino acids long. CDR3 sequence reads: CSVQSYNEQFF. CDR3 sequence (DNA): TGCAGCGTTCAGTCTTACAATGAGCAGTTCTTC.

This clonotype occurred many times. V and J are TRBV12-3 or TRBV12-4 and TRBJ2-7; 15 bases line up with TRBD2. CDR3 size: 15 residues. V lost 4 bases, J lost 4 bases, and 2 bases stayed unmatched. CDR3 sequence: CASSSGTSGRYEQYF. In nucleotides, the CDR3 is TGTGCCAGCAGTTCCGGGACTAGCGGGAGGTACGAGCAGTACTTC.

This clonotype was seen at least ten times. The chain links TRBV20-1 to TRBJ2-3; D tentatively reads TRBD1 or TRBD2 (5 bases each). Germline lookup yields CDR1 DFQATT and CDR2 SNEGSKA (reference sequence). The ends were cut back, 3 bases at V and 6 bases at J, with 28 bases in the middle. The CDR3 extends over 18 amino acids. The CDR3 region is CSASGSLAPGRPGDTQYF. DNA of the CDR3: TGCAGTGCTAGCGGGTCATTAGCACCGGGGCGACCGGGGGATACGCAGTATTTT.

V is TRBV28 and J is TRBJ2-7; 11 bases line up with TRBD2. Looked up from germline, CDR1 is MDHEN and CDR2 is SYDVKM. The CDR3 is 15 amino acids. V gave up 4 bases and J gave up 0 bases; unmatched junction bases: 2. The CDR3 is CASSSGLAASYEQYF. CDR3 in DNA: TGTGCCAGCAGTTCGGGACTAGCGGCCTCCTACGAGCAGTACTTC.

This clonotype was seen ten or more times. CDR3: CSVEEGREVYNEQFF. CDR3 coding DNA: TGCAGCGTTGAAGAGGGGCGGGAGGTGTACAATGAGCAGTTCTTC. The chain couples TRBV29-1 to TRBJ2-1, with TRBD2 matching over 8 bases. In germline, CDR1 is SQVTM, CDR2 ANQGSEA. This CDR3 region has 15 residues. V was clipped by 0 bases and J by 4 bases; unmatched bases: 5.

This chain joins TRBV5-1 and TRBJ2-5; tentatively, D is TRBD2 (5 bases). Germline CDR1 SGHRS, CDR2 YFSETQ. Trimming shortened V by 4 bases and J by 5 bases, and 15 bases separated the two germline ends. The CDR3 is made up of 14 amino acids. In DNA, the CDR3 is TGCGCCAGCAGCAGAGACCGGAGGCAGGAGACCCAGTACTTC. Translated: CASSRDRRQETQYF.

The chain joins TRBV20-1 to TRBJ2-2; D unresolved. The CDR3 has 15 residues. Germline V lookup: CDR1 DFQATT, CDR2 SNEGSKA (reference sequence). V was shortened by 0 bases and J by 5 bases, with 13 bases between the two germline ends. The CDR3 bases are TGCAGTGCTAGAGATGGACCACGCCCTACCGGGGAGCTGTTTTTT. Amino acid sequence: CSARDGPRPTGELFF.

The chain carries TRBV20-1 and TRBJ2-3, with D hard to call. Germline V gene sequence: CDR1 DFQATT, CDR2 SNEGSKA (reference sequence). V was cut by 6 bases and J by 6 bases, with 13 bases left in between. This CDR3 spans 12 amino acids. The CDR3 nucleotides are TGCAGTGCGGCCAAGACCGGGGATACGCAGTATTTT. Translated: CSAAKTGDTQYF.

In this sample, this clonotype turned up many times. This chain uses TRBV20-1 with TRBJ1-2; weak D call: TRBD1 (6 bases). The CDR3 has 13 residues. CDR1 is DFQATT, CDR2 SNEGSKA, per germline (reference sequence). The V end lost 3 bases, the J end lost 7 bases, and 15 bases lay between the germline ends. CDR3 in DNA: TGCAGTGCTAGTCAAGAACAGGGATTTGGCTACACCTTC. Protein: CSASQEQGFGYTF.

This chain uses TRBV20-1 with TRBJ2-5, with D perhaps matching TRBD2 (6 bases). Germline loops: CDR1 DFQATT, CDR2 SNEGSKA (reference sequence). The CDR3 is 11 amino acids. The CDR3 DNA reads TGCACTTACAGCAGCGGGGAGACCCAGTACTTC. This codes for CTYSSGETQYF.

This clonotype was found many times. This chain uses TRBV5-6 with TRBJ2-5, with D maybe TRBD1 (6 bases). The CDR3 sequence is 13 residues long. Germline CDR1 is SGHDT and CDR2 is YYEEEE. Trimming pared 4 bases from V and 3 bases from J, leaving 10 bases between. CDR3 residues: CASSAGVEETQYF. The CDR3 nucleotides are TGTGCCAGCAGCGCAGGGGTTGAAGAGACCCAGTACTTC. The complete variable domain, with remaining parts taken from reference TRBV5-6 and TRBJ2-5, reads DAGVTQSPTHLIKTRGQQVTLRCSPKSGHDTVSWYQQALGQGPQFIFQYYEEEERQRGNFPDRFSGHQFPNYSSELNVNALLLGDSALYLCASSAGVEETQYFGPGTRLLVL.

In this sample, this clonotype turned up many times. V usage is TRBV21-1 and J usage is TRBJ2-3; the table's D call of TRBD1 was not tested on the DNA. TRBV21-1 has pseudogene status. The CDR3 sequence is 16 residues long. The DNA for the CDR3 is TGTGCCAGCAGCAAAACGGGACAGGGAACGACAGATACGCAGTATTTT. It is translated as CASSKTGQGTTDTQYF.

In its sample, this clonotype was seen a few times. The V and J genes are TRBV12-3 or TRBV12-4 and TRBJ2-7, with 11 bases lining up with TRBD2. The CDR3 has 18 amino acids. Unmatched junction bases numbered 17, after V lost 5 bases and J lost 5 bases. The CDR3 here is CASSTYPSSGGAIDEQYF. The CDR3 coding sequence is TGTGCCAGCAGTACTTACCCCAGTAGCGGGGGGGCCATCGACGAGCAGTACTTC.

The gene calls are TRBV10-3 and TRBJ2-7, with 7 nucleotides matching TRBD1. This CDR3 has 12 amino acids. The V and J ends lost 11 bases and 3 bases, in that order; junction bases with no gene match: 7. From germline, CDR1 is ENHRY and CDR2 SYGVKD. CDR3 residues: CAATAGGYEQYF. The CDR3 nucleotides read TGTGCCGCCACAGCAGGGGGCTACGAGCAGTACTTC.

Ten or more counts support this clonotype. The chain uses TRBV7-3 and TRBJ2-2; weak D call: TRBD1 (5 bases). The CDR3 sequence is 12 residues long. CDR1 and CDR2 from the germline V gene are SGHTA and FQGTGA. Trimming removed 5 bases at V and 8 bases at J, with 9 bases between. The CDR3 DNA reads TGTGCCAGCAGCCAAGGGGTAGGGGAGCTGTTTTTT. Residues: CASSQGVGELFF.

The CDR3 DNA sequence: TGCGCCAGCAGCTTGATAAGTTCTTCTACCTACGAGCAGTACTTC. Translated, it gives CASSLISSSTYEQYF. V is TRBV5-1 and J is TRBJ2-7; D uncertain. The CDR3 has 15 amino acids. Trimming left V 1 base short and J 2 bases short, with 13 bases between. CDR1 is SGHRS and CDR2 is YFSETQ in the germline V gene.

V usage is TRBV20-1 and J usage is TRBJ2-7; no firm D call. There are 12 residues in the CDR3. Trimming left V 1 base short and J 4 bases short, with 8 bases between. Germline-derived CDR1 and CDR2 are DFQATT and SNEGSKA (reference sequence). CDR3 coding DNA: TGCAGTGCTAGAGTTTTCCAGTACGAGCAGTACTTC. It is translated as CSARVFQYEQYF.

Many counts were recorded for this clonotype. The gene calls are TRBV20-1 and TRBJ1-1; D is unclear. Trimming removed 3 bases from V and 8 bases from J, with 16 bases in between. CDR1 and CDR2 from the germline V gene are DFQATT and SNEGSKA (reference sequence). This CDR3 is built from 13 residues. Here the CDR3 DNA reads TGCAGTGCTAGCAGACGGGTTACCCAAGAAGCTTTCTTT. It encodes CSASRRVTQEAFF.

V and J are TRBV20-1 and TRBJ2-1; 11 nucleotides agree with TRBD2. Germline V gives CDR1 DFQATT, CDR2 SNEGSKA (reference sequence). V shed 1 base and J 8 bases; nucleotides not matched to a gene: 13. The CDR3 length is 17 residues. The chain's CDR3 is CSARGLHTSGSFYEQFF. The DNA of the CDR3 is TGCAGTGCTAGAGGACTACATACTAGCGGGAGTTTCTATGAGCAGTTCTTC.

The rearrangement links TRBV6-1 to TRBJ1-6, with 11 bases matching TRBD1. Unmatched junction bases numbered 10, after V lost 6 bases and J lost 3 bases. Germline-derived CDR1 and CDR2 are MNHNS and SASEGT. The CDR3 totals 18 residues. The CDR3, as DNA: TGTGCCAGCAGACCCTGGGGACAGGGGGAAAACTATAATTCACCCCTCCACTTT. This codes for CASRPWGQGENYNSPLHF.

This clonotype was detected only a few times. The chain combines TRBV7-2 with TRBJ2-1, with unresolved D. V lost 5 bases and J lost 4, with 21 bases in between. The CDR3 has 17 amino acids. Germline CDR1 SGHTA, CDR2 FQGNSA. This chain's CDR3 is CASSHGPYDPSYNEQFF. The DNA of the CDR3 is TGTGCCAGCAGCCACGGACCCTATGACCCTTCTTACAATGAGCAGTTCTTC.

The J gene is TRBJ2-7, the V gene TRBV19, with 14 bases that match TRBD2. CDR1 is LNHDA, CDR2 SQIVND, per germline (reference sequence). The CDR3 has 19 residues. With 3 bases clipped from V and 3 bases from J, the junction kept 13 bases outside the gene matches. CDR3 loop: CASSITGLAGGSGNYEQYF. In DNA, the CDR3 is TGTGCCAGTAGTATCACCGGACTAGCGGGAGGCTCAGGAAACTACGAGCAGTACTTC.

The chain employs TRBV29-1 and TRBJ2-7; the D is unclear. The CDR3 totals 13 residues. Germline CDR1 is SQVTM and CDR2 is ANQGSEA. Trimming removed 5 bases at V and 0 bases at J, with 11 bases between. The DNA of the CDR3 is TGCAGCGTTCTGGGCAGGACCTCCTACGAGCAGTACTTC. Amino acids: CSVLGRTSYEQYF.

The V call is TRBV7-9, the J call TRBJ2-3; D remains ambiguous. V lost 1 base, J lost 0 bases, and 5 bases lay in between. CDR1 and CDR2 from the germline V gene are SEHNR and FQNEAQ (reference sequence). The CDR3 contains 14 residues. The CDR3 protein is CASSLVLSTDTQYF. For the CDR3, the DNA is TGTGCCAGCAGCTTAGTACTTAGCACAGATACGCAGTATTTT.

This clonotype was detected once. This chain uses TRBV7-9 with TRBJ2-3; 7 positions match TRBD1. After removal of 3 bases from V and 2 bases from J, the junction contained 5 bases not matched to a gene. This CDR3 has 15 amino acids. Per germline, CDR1 SEHNR and CDR2 FQNEAQ (reference sequence). CDR3 protein: CASSFQGEDTDTQYF. In DNA form, the CDR3 reads TGTGCCAGCAGCTTCCAGGGGGAAGACACAGATACGCAGTATTTT. The variable domain in full, with the rest retrieved from reference TRBV7-9 and TRBJ2-3, is DTGVSQNPRHKITKRGQNVTFRCDPISEHNRLYWYRQTLGQGPEFLTYFQNEAQLEKSRLLSDRFSAERPKGSFSTLEIQRTEQGDSAMYLCASSFQGEDTDTQYFGPGTRLTVL.

The table lists this clonotype with many counts. V and J are TRBV20-1 and TRBJ1-6; the match to TRBD1 covers 9 bases. The CDR3 consists of 15 residues. The V segment lost 3 bases and the J segment 5 bases; nucleotides outside the gene matches: 5. In germline, CDR1 is DFQATT, CDR2 SNEGSKA (reference sequence). The CDR3 DNA reads as TGCAGTGCTAGTCCGGGACAGGGTAATAATTCACCCCTCCACTTT. Its translation: CSASPGQGNNSPLHF.

This clonotype showed up many times. The rearrangement uses TRBV29-1 and TRBJ2-5, with 9 bases that match TRBD1. This CDR3 spans 15 amino acids. CDR1 is SQVTM, CDR2 ANQGSEA, per germline. With V trimmed by 0 bases and J by 7 bases, 9 bases remained unmatched. This CDR3 reads CSVEDLFRGQGTQYF. Here the CDR3 DNA reads TGCAGCGTTGAAGATCTTTTCAGGGGACAGGGGACCCAGTACTTC.

This clonotype was recorded many times. The chain joins TRBV29-1 to TRBJ2-5; D is perhaps TRBD1 (6 bases). The CDR3 has 13 amino acids. Trimming took off 7 bases at V and 4 bases at J, with 16 bases between the two ends. Germline CDR1 and CDR2: SQVTM and ANQGSEA. The CDR3 region has the DNA TGCAGCGGGGGGAGCAGGGGTGGAGAGACCCAGTACTTC. It codes for CSGGSRGGETQYF.